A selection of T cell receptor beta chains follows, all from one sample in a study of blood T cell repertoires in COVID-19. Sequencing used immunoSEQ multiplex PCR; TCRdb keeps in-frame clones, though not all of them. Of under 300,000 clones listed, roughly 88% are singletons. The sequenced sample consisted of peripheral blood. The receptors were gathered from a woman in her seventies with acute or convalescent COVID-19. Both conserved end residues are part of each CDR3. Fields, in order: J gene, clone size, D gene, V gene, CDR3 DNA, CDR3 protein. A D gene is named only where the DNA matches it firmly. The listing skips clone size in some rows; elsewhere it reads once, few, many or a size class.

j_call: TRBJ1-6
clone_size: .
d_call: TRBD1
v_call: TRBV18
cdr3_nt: TGTGCCAGCTCGGTCTCGTCCGGGACAGGGAATTCACCCCTCCACTTT
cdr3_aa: CASSVSSGTGNSPLHF

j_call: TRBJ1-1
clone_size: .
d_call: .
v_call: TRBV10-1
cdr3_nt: TGCGCCAGCAAAAGCAGGGTGCTCTCGACTGAAGCTTTCTTT
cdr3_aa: CASKSRVLSTEAFF

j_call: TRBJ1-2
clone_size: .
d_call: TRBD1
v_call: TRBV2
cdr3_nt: TGTGCCAGCAGTCGACTTGGACAGGAGATAGTGTATGGCTACACCTTC
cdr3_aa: CASSRLGQEIVYGYTF

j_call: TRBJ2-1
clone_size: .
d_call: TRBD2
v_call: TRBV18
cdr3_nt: TGTGCCAGCTCACCACCCGGCGGGGGGTACAATGAGCAGTTCTTC
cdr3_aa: CASSPPGGGYNEQFF

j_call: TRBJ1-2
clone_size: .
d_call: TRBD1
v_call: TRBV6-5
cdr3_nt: TGTGCCAGCAGCCCCACAGGGGGCAACTATGGCTACACCTTC
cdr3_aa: CASSPTGGNYGYTF

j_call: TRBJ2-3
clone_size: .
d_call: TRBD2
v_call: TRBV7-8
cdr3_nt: TGTGCCAGCAGCGCTCGAGCTGGGCGGGGGATCACAGATACGCAGTATTTT
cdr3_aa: CASSARAGRGITDTQYF

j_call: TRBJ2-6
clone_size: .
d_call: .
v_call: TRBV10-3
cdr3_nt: TGTGCCATCAGTACAACAGGGCCGCCGGGGGCCAACGTCCTGACTTTC
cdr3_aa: CAISTTGPPGANVLTF

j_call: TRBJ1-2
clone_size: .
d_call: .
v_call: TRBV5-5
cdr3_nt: TGTGCCAGCAGCTTGAAAGGGGTTTATGGCTACACCTTC
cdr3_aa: CASSLKGVYGYTF

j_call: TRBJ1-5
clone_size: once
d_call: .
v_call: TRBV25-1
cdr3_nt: TGTGCCAGCAGTTCCTCGGGGAGCCAACAGCCCCAGCATTTT
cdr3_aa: CASSSSGSQQPQHF

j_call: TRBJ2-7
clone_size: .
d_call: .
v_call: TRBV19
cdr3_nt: TGTGCCAGTAGTATGGAGGGGGGGACGTACGAGCAGTACTTC
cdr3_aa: CASSMEGGTYEQYF

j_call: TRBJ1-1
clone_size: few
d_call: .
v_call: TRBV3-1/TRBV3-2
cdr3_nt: TGTGCCAGCAGCCAAGAGGGGCCAGCTTTCTTT
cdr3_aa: CASSQEGPAFF

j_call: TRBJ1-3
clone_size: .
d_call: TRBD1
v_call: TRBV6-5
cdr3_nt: TGTGCCAGCAGTCCCCGGACAGGGGGCGGAAACACCATATATTTT
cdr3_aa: CASSPRTGGGNTIYF

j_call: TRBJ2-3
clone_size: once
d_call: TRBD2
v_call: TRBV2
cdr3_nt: TGTGCCAGCAGTGAGGGGCTAGCGGGTAGAGATACGCAGTATTTT
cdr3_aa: CASSEGLAGRDTQYF

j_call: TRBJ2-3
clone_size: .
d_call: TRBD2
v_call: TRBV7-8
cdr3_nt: TGTGCCAGCAGCTTTTGGGGGGGAGGAGATACGCAGTATTTT
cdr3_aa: CASSFWGGGDTQYF

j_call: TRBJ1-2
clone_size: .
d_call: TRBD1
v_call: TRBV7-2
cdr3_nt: TGTGCCAGCAGCTTAAGGCCTCAGGGGGCGCGGGATGGCTACACCTTC
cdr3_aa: CASSLRPQGARDGYTF

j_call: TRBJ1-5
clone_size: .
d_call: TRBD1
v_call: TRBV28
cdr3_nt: TGTGCCAGCAGTTGGGACAGTAATCAGCCCCAGCATTTT
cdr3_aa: CASSWDSNQPQHF

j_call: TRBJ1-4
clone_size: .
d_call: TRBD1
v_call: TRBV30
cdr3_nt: TGTGCCTGGAGTAGGGACAGCCTCGTTGAAAAACTGTTTTTT
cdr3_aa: CAWSRDSLVEKLFF

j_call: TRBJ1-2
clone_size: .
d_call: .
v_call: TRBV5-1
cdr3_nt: TGCGCCAGCAGCCTTGACCTCCCAGGGTTGGGAGGCTACACCTTC
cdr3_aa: CASSLDLPGLGGYTF

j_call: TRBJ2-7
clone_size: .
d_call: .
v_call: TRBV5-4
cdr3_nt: TGTGCCAGCAGCTTGGACGGCTACGAGCAGTACTTC
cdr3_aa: CASSLDGYEQYF

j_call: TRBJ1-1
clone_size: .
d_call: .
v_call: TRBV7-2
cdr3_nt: TGTGCCAGCAGCTTATTGGGGGGCACTGAAGCTTTCTTT
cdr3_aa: CASSLLGGTEAFF

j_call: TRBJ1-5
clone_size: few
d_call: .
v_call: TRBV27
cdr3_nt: TGTGCCAGCAGGGCAGGGAATTCTGGGAATCAGCCCCAGCATTTT
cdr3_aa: CASRAGNSGNQPQHF

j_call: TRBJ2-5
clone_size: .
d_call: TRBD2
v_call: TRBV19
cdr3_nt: TGTGCCAGTAGTCTAGCGGGGGGGCCGGGAGAGACCCAGTACTTC
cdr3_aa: CASSLAGGPGETQYF

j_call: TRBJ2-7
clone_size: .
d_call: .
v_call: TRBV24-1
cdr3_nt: TGTGCCACCAGTGATGAGATGTACGAGCAGTACTTC
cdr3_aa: CATSDEMYEQYF

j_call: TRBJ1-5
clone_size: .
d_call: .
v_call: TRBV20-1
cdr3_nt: TGCAGTGCTAGTAGAGGGCAGCCCCAGCATTTT
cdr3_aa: CSASRGQPQHF

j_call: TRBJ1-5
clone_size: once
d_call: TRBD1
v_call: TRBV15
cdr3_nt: TGTGCCACCAGCAGAGATATCGACAGGGAAAATCAGCCCCAGCATTTT
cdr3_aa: CATSRDIDRENQPQHF

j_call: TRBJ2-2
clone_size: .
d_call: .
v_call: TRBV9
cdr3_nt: TGTGCCAGCAGCGTTTTCGCCTATAGCACGAACACCGGGGAGCTGTTTTTT
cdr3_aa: CASSVFAYSTNTGELFF

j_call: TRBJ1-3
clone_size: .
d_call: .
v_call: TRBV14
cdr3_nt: TGTGCCAGCAGCCAAGATCCGCGGCTACTTGGAAACACCATATATTTT
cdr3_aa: CASSQDPRLLGNTIYF

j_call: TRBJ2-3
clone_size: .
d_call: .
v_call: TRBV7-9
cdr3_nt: TGTGCCAGCAGCTCCCCTCGGGACTCCCTTATATATTTT
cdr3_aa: CASSSPRDSLIYF

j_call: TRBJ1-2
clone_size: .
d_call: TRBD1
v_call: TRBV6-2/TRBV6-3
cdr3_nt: TGTGCCAGCAGTTACGCCCGAGACAGGGACAATGGCTACACCTTC
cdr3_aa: CASSYARDRDNGYTF

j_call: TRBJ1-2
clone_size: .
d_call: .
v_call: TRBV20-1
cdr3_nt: TGCAGTGCTAGTCGCAGGGAACTGCACACCTTC
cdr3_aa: CSASRRELHTF

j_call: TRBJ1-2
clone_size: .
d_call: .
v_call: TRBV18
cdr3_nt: TGTGCCAGCTCACCCGGCGCCAGGGTTGGCTACACCTTC
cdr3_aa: CASSPGARVGYTF

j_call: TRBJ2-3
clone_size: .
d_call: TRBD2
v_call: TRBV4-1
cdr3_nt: TGCGCCAGCAGCCCGCTAGCGGGGGCCCAGGATACGCAGTATTTT
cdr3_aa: CASSPLAGAQDTQYF

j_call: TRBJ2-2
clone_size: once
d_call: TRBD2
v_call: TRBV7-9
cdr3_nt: TGTGCCAGCAGCAGCCGGACTAGCGGGGGGAACACCGGGGAGCTGTTTTTT
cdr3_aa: CASSSRTSGGNTGELFF

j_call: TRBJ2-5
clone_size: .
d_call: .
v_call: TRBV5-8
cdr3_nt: TGTGCCAGCAGCCTGGGGGGCGGGGGCCTTCAAGAGACCCAGTACTTC
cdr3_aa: CASSLGGGGLQETQYF

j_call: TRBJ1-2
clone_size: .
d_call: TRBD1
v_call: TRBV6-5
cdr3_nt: TGTGCCAGCAGTTACACGGGACAGGTATTTCTAGATGGCTACACCTTC
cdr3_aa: CASSYTGQVFLDGYTF

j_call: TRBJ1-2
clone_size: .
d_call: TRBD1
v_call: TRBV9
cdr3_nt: TGTGCCAGCAGCGCTGGGGACAGGGGGCTAGGGGGCTACACCTTC
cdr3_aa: CASSAGDRGLGGYTF

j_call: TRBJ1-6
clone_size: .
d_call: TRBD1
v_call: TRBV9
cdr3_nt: TGTGCCAGCAGCGCAAGAGGGGACAGGGGATATTCACCCCTCCACTTT
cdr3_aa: CASSARGDRGYSPLHF

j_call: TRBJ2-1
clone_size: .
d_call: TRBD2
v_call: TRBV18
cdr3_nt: TGTGCCAGCTCACCACCAGGCCGGGGGGCCTACAATGAGCAGTTCTTC
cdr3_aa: CASSPPGRGAYNEQFF

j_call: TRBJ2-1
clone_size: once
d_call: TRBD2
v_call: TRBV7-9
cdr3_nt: TGTGCCAGCAGCCAGACCCCAGCGGGGCATGAGCAGTTCTTC
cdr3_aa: CASSQTPAGHEQFF

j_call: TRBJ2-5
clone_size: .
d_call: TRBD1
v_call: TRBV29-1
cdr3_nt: TGCAGCGTCGACACGGGACAGGGTACAGAGACCCAGTACTTC
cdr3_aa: CSVDTGQGTETQYF

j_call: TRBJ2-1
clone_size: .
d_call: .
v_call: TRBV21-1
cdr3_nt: TGTGCCAGCAGCAACCGTCGAGGTCCTGGCAGAATGAATGAGCAGTTCTTC
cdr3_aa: CASSNRRGPGRMNEQFF

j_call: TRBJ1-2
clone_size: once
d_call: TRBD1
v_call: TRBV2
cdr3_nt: TGTGCCAGCAGTGGACCGGGACAGGCGAGCTATGGCTACACCTTC
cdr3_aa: CASSGPGQASYGYTF

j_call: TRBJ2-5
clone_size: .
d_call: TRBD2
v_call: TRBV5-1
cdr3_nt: TGCGCCAGCAGCTTGGTTAGCGGGGGGACAGAGACCCAGTACTTC
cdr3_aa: CASSLVSGGTETQYF

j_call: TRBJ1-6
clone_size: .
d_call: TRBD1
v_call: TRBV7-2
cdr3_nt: TGTGCCAGCAGCTTATTGGGACAGGGAATAGGATCACCCCTCCACTTT
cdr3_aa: CASSLLGQGIGSPLHF

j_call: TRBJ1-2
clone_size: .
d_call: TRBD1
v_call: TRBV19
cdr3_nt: TGTGCCAGTAGAACGATAACAGGGGGCTGGGATGGCTACACCTTC
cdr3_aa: CASRTITGGWDGYTF

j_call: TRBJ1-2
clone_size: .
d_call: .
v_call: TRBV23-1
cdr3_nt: TGCGCCAGCAGTCCAAGACAGCGCTATGGCTACACCTTC
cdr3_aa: CASSPRQRYGYTF

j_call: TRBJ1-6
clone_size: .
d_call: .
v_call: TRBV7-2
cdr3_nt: TGTGCCAGCAGCTTAGAGGGGGATTCACCCCTCCACTTT
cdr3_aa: CASSLEGDSPLHF

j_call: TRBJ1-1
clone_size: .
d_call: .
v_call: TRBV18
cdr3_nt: TGTGCCAGCTCACCAGGGAGGGGGGGCACTGAAGCTTTCTTT
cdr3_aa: CASSPGRGGTEAFF

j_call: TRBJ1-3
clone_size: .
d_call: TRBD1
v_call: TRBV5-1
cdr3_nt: TGCGCCAGCAGCGTAACAGGGGCTGGAGGAAACACCATATATTTT
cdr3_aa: CASSVTGAGGNTIYF

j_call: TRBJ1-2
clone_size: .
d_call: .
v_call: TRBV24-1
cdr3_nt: TGTGCCACCAGGCGTGGGCACCTCTATGGCTACACCTTC
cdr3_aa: CATRRGHLYGYTF

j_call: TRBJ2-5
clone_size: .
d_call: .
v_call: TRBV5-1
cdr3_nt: TGCGCCAGCAGCCAAAAAGAGACCCAGTACTTC
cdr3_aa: CASSQKETQYF

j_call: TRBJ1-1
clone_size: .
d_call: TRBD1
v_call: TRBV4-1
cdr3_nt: TGCGCCAGCAGCCAAGTCGGGACAGGGGCTGAAGCTTTCTTT
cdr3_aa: CASSQVGTGAEAFF

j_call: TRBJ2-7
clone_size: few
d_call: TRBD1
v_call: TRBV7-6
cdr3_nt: TGTGCCAGCAGCTTAGAAGACAGGGGCAGACCCTCCTACGAGCAGTACTTC
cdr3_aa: CASSLEDRGRPSYEQYF

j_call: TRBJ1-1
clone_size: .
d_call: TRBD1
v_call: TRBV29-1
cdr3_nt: TGCAGCGTCCCCCTTATCCGACAGGGCATGAACACTGAAGCTTTCTTT
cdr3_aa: CSVPLIRQGMNTEAFF

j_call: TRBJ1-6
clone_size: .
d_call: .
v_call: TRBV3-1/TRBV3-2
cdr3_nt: TGTGCCAGCAGCCAAGGGGGAGGGGACGGTAATTCACCCCTCCACTTT
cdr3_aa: CASSQGGGDGNSPLHF

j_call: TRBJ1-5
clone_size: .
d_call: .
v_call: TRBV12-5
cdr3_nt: TGTGCTAGTGGTTTGGTACGTGAATCCCGACAGGATTTTTATAGCAATCAGCCCCAGCATTTT
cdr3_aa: CASGLVRESRQDFYSNQPQHF

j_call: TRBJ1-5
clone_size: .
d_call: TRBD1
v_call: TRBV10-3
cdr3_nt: TGTGCCATCAGTGAGTCGCAGGGGGCAGGGAATCAGCCCCAGCATTTT
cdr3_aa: CAISESQGAGNQPQHF